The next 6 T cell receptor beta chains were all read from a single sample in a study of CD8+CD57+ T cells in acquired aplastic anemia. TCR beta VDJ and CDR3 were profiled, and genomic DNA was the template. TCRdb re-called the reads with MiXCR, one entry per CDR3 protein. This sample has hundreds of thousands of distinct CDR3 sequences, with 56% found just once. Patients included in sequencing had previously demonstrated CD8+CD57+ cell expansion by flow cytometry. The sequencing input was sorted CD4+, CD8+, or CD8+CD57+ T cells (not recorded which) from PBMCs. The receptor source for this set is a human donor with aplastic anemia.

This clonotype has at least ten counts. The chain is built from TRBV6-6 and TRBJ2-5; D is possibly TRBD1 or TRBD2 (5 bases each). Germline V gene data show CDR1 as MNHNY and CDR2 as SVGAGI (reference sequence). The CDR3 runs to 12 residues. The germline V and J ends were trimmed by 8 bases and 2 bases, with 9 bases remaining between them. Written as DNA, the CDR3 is TGTGCCAGCGGGGGTAGTCAAGAGACCCAGTACTTC. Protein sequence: CASGGSQETQYF.

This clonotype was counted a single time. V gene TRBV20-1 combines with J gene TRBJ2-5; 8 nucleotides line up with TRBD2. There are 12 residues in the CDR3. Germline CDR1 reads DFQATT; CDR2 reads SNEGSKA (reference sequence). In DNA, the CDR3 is TGCAGCACGACTAGCGTGACAGAGACCCAGTACTTC. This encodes CSTTSVTETQYF.

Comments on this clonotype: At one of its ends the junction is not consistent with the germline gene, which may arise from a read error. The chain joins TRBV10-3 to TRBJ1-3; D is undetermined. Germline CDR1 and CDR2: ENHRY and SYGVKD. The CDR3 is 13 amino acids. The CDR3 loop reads CVISTNSGNTIYF. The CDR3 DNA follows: TGTGTCATCAGCACTAACTCTGGAAACACCATATATTTT.

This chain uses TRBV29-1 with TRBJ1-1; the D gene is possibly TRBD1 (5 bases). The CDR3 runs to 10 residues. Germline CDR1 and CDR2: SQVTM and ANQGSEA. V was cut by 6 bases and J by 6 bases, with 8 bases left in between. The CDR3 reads CSVIGAEAFF. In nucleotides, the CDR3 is TGCAGCGTAATAGGGGCTGAAGCTTTCTTT.

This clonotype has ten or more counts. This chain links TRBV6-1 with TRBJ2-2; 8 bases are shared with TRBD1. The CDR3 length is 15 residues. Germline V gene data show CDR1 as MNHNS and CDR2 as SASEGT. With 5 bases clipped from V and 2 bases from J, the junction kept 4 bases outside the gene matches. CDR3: CASSTDRVNTGELFF. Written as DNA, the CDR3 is TGTGCCAGCAGTACGGACAGGGTTAACACCGGGGAGCTGTTTTTT.

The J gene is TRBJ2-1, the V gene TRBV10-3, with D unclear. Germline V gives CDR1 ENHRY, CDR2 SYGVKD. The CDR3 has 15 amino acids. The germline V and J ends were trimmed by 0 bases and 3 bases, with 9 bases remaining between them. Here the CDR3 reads CAISESEPSYNEQFF. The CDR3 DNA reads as TGTGCCATCAGTGAGTCGGAGCCCAGCTACAATGAGCAGTTCTTC.